The text below deals with one TCR beta chain. CDR1 DFQATT and CDR2 SNEGSKA come from the germline V gene (reference sequence). The CDR3 extends over 13 amino acids. Trimming took off 6 bases at V and 4 bases at J, with 15 bases between the two ends. TCRdb analysed the RT-PCR reads with MiXCR anew, one entry per CDR3 protein. The sample lists 500,000 to 600,000 distinct CDR3 sequences, roughly 12% occurring once. The data originate from a study of response to subunit inactivated influenza vaccine. This sample also belongs to another study, concerning T cells expressing NK-cell markers. That work contributes: Synthesis of TCR beta cDNA relied on 5'RACE template switching carrying UMIs.

The gene calls are TRBV20-1 and TRBJ2-5; D unclear. This receptor was obtained from a man in his fifties or sixties who received an inactivated influenza vaccine. Sequenced material: PBMCs from blood, taken on the day of vaccination. The CDR3 reads CSASETSRETQYF. The CDR3, as DNA: TGCAGTGCCAGCGAGACTTCCCGAGAGACCCAGTACTTC.